Presented here are 30 T cell receptor beta chains from one specimen sequenced in a study of cytomegalovirus exposure and HLA in healthy donors. Primers: 60 Vbeta forward and 13 Jbeta reverse. Only in-frame clones appear in the TCRdb table, and some are missing; sequencing was by immunoSEQ multiplex PCR. The data contain around 92,000 clones, about four fifths of them singletons. The specimen was PBMCs. The source of these receptors is a human donor in good health.

The chain is built from TRBV18 and TRBJ1-1; 10 nucleotides match TRBD1. V lost 3 bases to trimming and J lost 5 bases; unmatched junction nucleotides: 3. CDR3 length equals 14 residues. The germline gives CDR1 KGHSH, CDR2 LQKENI. The CDR3 bases are TGTGCCAGCTCACCTTGGGACAGGGGAACTGAAGCTTTCTTT. This gives the protein CASSPWDRGTEAFF.

This rearrangement joins TRBV6-1 to TRBJ1-2; a weak D match, TRBD1 (6 bases). Germline V gene lookup returns CDR1 MNHNS and CDR2 SASEGT. Trimming removed 5 bases from V and 2 bases from J, with 12 bases in between. The CDR3 consists of 14 residues. The CDR3 loop reads CASSLDSANYGYTF. CDR3 DNA sequence: TGTGCCAGCAGTCTGGACAGCGCAAACTATGGCTACACCTTC.

There are a few counts of this clone. The rearrangement joins TRBV11-1 to TRBJ1-1, with 7 bases fitting TRBD1. J was trimmed by 3 bases and V by 6 bases; bases with no gene match: 7. Germline-derived CDR1 and CDR2 are SGHAT and FQDESV (reference sequence). The CDR3 length is 14 residues. CDR3 sequence reads: CASSNRQGYTEAFF. The CDR3 nucleotides read TGTGCCAGCAGTAACCGACAGGGTTACACTGAAGCTTTCTTT.

This clone was counted a single time. DNA for the CDR3: TGTGCCAGTAGTACACAGGTGAACACTGAAGCTTTCTTT. Amino acids: CASSTQVNTEAFF. The chain joins TRBV19 to TRBJ1-1; a possible D gene is TRBD1 (5 bases). The CDR3 runs 13 residues. CDR1 and CDR2 from the germline V gene are LNHDA and SQIVND (reference sequence). Trimming cost V 4 bases and J 0 bases, with 6 bases left between them.

This sequence joins TRBV5-6 and TRBJ1-6, with 7 bases that match TRBD1. CDR3 length: 13 residues. The trim removed 3 bases at V and 9 bases at J, leaving 3 bases unmatched. Germline loops: CDR1 SGHDT, CDR2 YYEEEE. The CDR3 is CASSYGQASPLHF. CDR3 coding DNA: TGTGCCAGCAGCTACGGACAGGCTTCACCCCTCCACTTT.

The chain employs TRBV15 and TRBJ2-5; weak D call: TRBD1 (6 bases). Germline V CDR1 and CDR2: LNHNV, YYDKDF (reference sequence). CDR3 length: 14 residues. The V end lost 0 bases, the J end lost 2 bases, and 7 bases lay between the germline ends. The CDR3: CATSREGGQETQYF. The CDR3 region has the DNA TGTGCCACCAGCAGAGAAGGGGGTCAAGAGACCCAGTACTTC.

The chain uses TRBV5-8 and TRBJ1-5; possible D gene TRBD1, 6 bases. There are 16 residues in the CDR3. Trimming took 0 bases from V and 0 from J, leaving 10 bases between them. Looked up from germline, CDR1 is SGHTS and CDR2 is YDEGEE. In DNA form, the CDR3 reads TGTGCCAGCAGCTTGGTCGGCAGGGGTAGCAATCAGCCCCAGCATTTT. It codes for CASSLVGRGSNQPQHF.

CDR3 nucleotides: TGTGCCAGCAGCTTAGGAGTAAACTACGAGCAGTACTTC. Translated: CASSLGVNYEQYF. The chain couples TRBV7-7 to TRBJ2-7; the D is unclear. The germline V and J ends were trimmed by 1 base and 3 bases, with 7 bases remaining between them. The germline CDR1 and CDR2 sequences are SSHAT and FNYEAQ (reference sequence). The CDR3 is 13 amino acids. The whole variable domain, remainder taken from reference TRBV7-7 and TRBJ2-7, is GAGVSQSPRYKVTKRGQDVTLRCDPISSHATLYWYQQALGQGPEFLTYFNYEAQPDKSGLPSDRFSAERPEGSISTLTIQRTEQRDSAMYRCASSLGVNYEQYFGPGTRLTVT.

This rearrangement joins TRBV6-5 to TRBJ1-2; D uncertain. Germline CDR1 MNHEY, CDR2 SVGAGI. Between the trimmed V and J ends, which lost 5 bases and 7 bases, there was a span of 8 bases. The CDR3 runs to 11 residues. CDR3 DNA: TGTGCCAGCAGTACTAGCGGTGGCTACACCTTC. This gives the protein CASSTSGGYTF.

The V call is TRBV12-5, the J call TRBJ2-1; 7 bases match TRBD1. The CDR3 totals 15 residues. CDR1 and CDR2 (germline): LGHNT, FRNRAP. The junction had 5 bases not matched to a gene; V was cut back by 0 bases and J by 6 bases. The CDR3 DNA is TGTGCTAGTGGTTTGGTACTATCAGGGGGCAATGAGCAGTTCTTC. Amino acid sequence: CASGLVLSGGNEQFF.

This clone came up a few times. Other DNA sequences in the same sample also yield this CDR3. This chain connects TRBV7-2 to TRBJ1-1; D remains ambiguous. The V end was cut by 2 bases, the J end by 2 bases, with 6 bases between. CDR1 is SGHTA and CDR2 is FQGNSA in the germline V gene. The CDR3 covers 13 residues. The chain's CDR3 is CASSLSGNTEAFF. CDR3 bases: TGTGCCAGCAGCTTAAGCGGTAACACTGAAGCTTTCTTT.

This sequence joins TRBV7-2 and TRBJ2-7; possibly TRBD2 for D (6 bases). The ends were cut back, 3 bases at V and 3 bases at J, with 15 bases in the middle. CDR1 and CDR2 (germline): SGHTA, FQGNSA. The CDR3 covers 15 residues. The CDR3 coding sequence is TGTGCCAGCAGCTTGAAACCGGGACTGGGCTACGAGCAGTACTTC. Translating it yields CASSLKPGLGYEQYF.

V and J are TRBV18 and TRBJ1-3, with a possible D match to TRBD1 (6 bases). This CDR3 spans 17 amino acids. The germline V and J ends were trimmed by 3 bases and 0 bases, with 15 bases remaining between them. Germline values: CDR1 KGHSH, CDR2 LQKENI. The CDR3 sequence is CASSPTSRDTSGNTIYF. CDR3 bases: TGTGCCAGCTCACCGACCTCTAGGGACACCTCTGGAAACACCATATATTTT.

The J gene is TRBJ1-5, the V gene TRBV18; 7 bases are a match to TRBD1. V shed 3 bases, J shed 3 bases, and the junction held 5 bases outside the gene matches. CDR3 length: 15 residues. Germline assignment: CDR1 KGHSH and CDR2 LQKENI. The CDR3 DNA reads TGTGCCAGCTCACCGGGGACAGTCATCAATCAGCCCCAGCATTTT. Translated, it gives CASSPGTVINQPQHF.

V is TRBV25-1 and J is TRBJ1-6, with D possibly matching TRBD1 (6 bases). This CDR3 is 14 amino acids long. Germline CDR1 MGHDK, CDR2 SYGVNS. The V gene lost 5 bases and the J gene lost 10 bases, with 15 bases spanning the gap. CDR3 sequence (DNA): TGTGCCAGCAGTCAGGGGTCGGGTGGATCACCCCTCCACTTT. Amino acid sequence: CASSQGSGGSPLHF.

The chain uses TRBV7-9 and TRBJ2-1; D may be TRBD2 (6 bases). This CDR3 is 16 amino acids long. Germline loops: CDR1 SEHNR, CDR2 FQNEAQ (reference sequence). V was trimmed by 5 bases and J by 4 bases, leaving 18 bases between them. CDR3 DNA sequence: TGTGCCAGCAGCCCCGGACTGAGGGGACTGTACAATGAGCAGTTCTTC. Protein product: CASSPGLRGLYNEQFF.

The rearrangement joins TRBV29-1 to TRBJ2-3; 10 bases map to TRBD2. CDR1 is SQVTM and CDR2 is ANQGSEA in the germline V gene. Unmatched junction bases numbered 7, after V lost 5 bases and J lost 2 bases. The CDR3 is 15 residues long. The CDR3 reads CSVPKAGGYTDTQYF. The DNA of the CDR3 is TGCAGCGTTCCCAAAGCGGGAGGGTACACAGATACGCAGTATTTT.

The sample holds a few counts of this clone. This chain uses TRBV4-1 with TRBJ1-1, with a weak D call TRBD1 (5 bases). CDR1 MGHRA and CDR2 YSYEKL come from the germline V gene. The CDR3 is 16 residues long. V shed 2 bases and J shed 5 bases, with 18 bases lying between them. CDR3 protein: CASSQWGGTVTTEAFF. Written as DNA, the CDR3 is TGCGCCAGCAGCCAATGGGGAGGGACGGTGACTACTGAAGCTTTCTTT.

The V call is TRBV6-6, the J call TRBJ2-7; a weak D match, TRBD1 (6 bases). The CDR3 covers 14 residues. V gave up 5 bases and J gave up 2 bases, with 13 bases separating them. Germline lookup yields CDR1 MNHNY and CDR2 SVGAGI (reference sequence). CDR3 region: CASSLGQTTYEQYF. In nucleotides, the CDR3 is TGTGCCAGCAGTCTTGGACAGACCACCTACGAGCAGTACTTC.

The V and J genes are TRBV13 and TRBJ2-7; D is perhaps TRBD2 (6 bases). The V end lost 5 bases, the J end lost 2 bases, and 13 bases lay between the germline ends. Germline loops: CDR1 PRHDT, CDR2 FYEKMQ (reference sequence). CDR3 size: 14 residues. This CDR3 is CASSPRGRTYEQYF. The CDR3, as DNA: TGTGCCAGCAGCCCCCGAGGGAGGACCTACGAGCAGTACTTC. Complete variable domain (other parts from reference TRBV13 and TRBJ2-7): AAGVIQSPRHLIKEKRETATLKCYPIPRHDTVYWYQQGPGQDPQFLISFYEKMQSDKGSIPDRFSAQQFSDYHSELNMSSLELGDSALYFCASSPRGRTYEQYFGPGTRLTVT.

This chain links TRBV10-2 with TRBJ2-7, with no clear D. Looked up from germline, CDR1 is WSHSY and CDR2 is SAAADI. The V and J ends lost 0 bases and 4 bases respectively, with 7 bases between them. The CDR3 sequence is 13 residues long. CDR3 residues: CASSESASYEQYF. DNA of the CDR3: TGCGCCAGCAGTGAGTCAGCAAGTTACGAGCAGTACTTC.

The chain employs TRBV5-1 and TRBJ2-5; the match to TRBD2 covers 10 bases. Germline CDR1 SGHRS, CDR2 YFSETQ. Germline trimming cut 4 bases from V and 7 bases from J; bases unmatched to any gene: 10. The CDR3 extends over 15 amino acids. This CDR3 is CASSPTLAGASTQYF. DNA of the CDR3: TGCGCCAGCAGCCCGACCCTAGCGGGGGCATCGACCCAGTACTTC. Looking up the rest from reference TRBV5-1 and TRBJ2-5 gives the full variable domain: KAGVTQTPRYLIKTRGQQVTLSCSPISGHRSVSWYQQTPGQGLQFLFEYFSETQRNKGNFPGRFSGRQFSNSRSEMNVSTLELGDSALYLCASSPTLAGASTQYFGPGTRLLVL.

The rearrangement links TRBV5-1 to TRBJ2-1, with D possibly being TRBD2 (6 bases). The CDR3 contains 15 residues. The V gene's germline CDR1 is SGHRS and CDR2 YFSETQ. Trimming removed 4 bases at V and 8 bases at J, with 19 bases between. The DNA of the CDR3 is TGCGCCAGCAGCCAACAAGCGGAACCGGGGGATGAGCAGTTCTTC. This encodes CASSQQAEPGDEQFF. The full variable domain, in which reference TRBV5-1 and TRBJ2-1 provide the parts outside the CDR3, is KAGVTQTPRYLIKTRGQQVTLSCSPISGHRSVSWYQQTPGQGLQFLFEYFSETQRNKGNFPGRFSGRQFSNSRSEMNVSTLELGDSALYLCASSQQAEPGDEQFFGPGTRLTVL.

This rearrangement joins TRBV5-1 to TRBJ2-3, with TRBD2 as a possible D gene (6 bases). CDR1 is SGHRS and CDR2 is YFSETQ in the germline V gene. Trimming took off 5 bases at V and 4 bases at J, with 20 bases between the two ends. The CDR3 covers 16 residues. DNA for the CDR3: TGCGCCAGCAGTACCGGGACTGAAGGGCGAGCAGATACGCAGTATTTT. This gives the protein CASSTGTEGRADTQYF.

With regard to this clone: At one end, the junction sequence differs from germline, possibly due to a read error. DNA of the CDR3: TGTGCCAGCAGTGTAATCCGAGGGATGGAGGGGTTCTTC. Translated, it gives CASSVIRGMEGFF. The V and J genes are TRBV2 and TRBJ1-2; tentatively, D is TRBD1 (5 bases). The CDR3 is 13 residues long. The germline CDR1 and CDR2 sequences are SNHLY and FYNNEI.

The chain has TRBV9 and TRBJ1-1; TRBD1 matches at 8 bases. Germline V gives CDR1 SGDLS, CDR2 YYNGEE. The CDR3 contains 15 residues. Losses at the gene ends were 4 bases for V and 6 bases for J; bases not matched to a gene: 11. The CDR3 is CASSSRQGTGAEAFF. The CDR3 DNA is TGTGCCAGCAGCTCTCGACAGGGGACGGGGGCTGAAGCTTTCTTT.

The chain uses TRBV6-5 and TRBJ1-1, with D maybe TRBD1 (5 bases). This CDR3 contains 13 residues. Per germline, CDR1 MNHEY and CDR2 SVGAGI. V shed 0 bases and J shed 7 bases, with 9 bases lying between them. The CDR3 nucleotides are TGTGCCAGCAGTTACTCACGGGGGAGTGAAGCTTTCTTT. Protein product: CASSYSRGSEAFF.

V gene TRBV10-2 combines with J gene TRBJ2-5; 13 nucleotides match TRBD2. Germline CDR1 and CDR2: WSHSY and SAAADI. J gave up 9 bases and V 4 bases, and 17 bases lay outside the gene matches. The CDR3 contains 18 residues. Written as DNA, the CDR3 is TGCGCCAGCAGTGGTCGAGCCGGGACTAGCGGGGAGCCTTGGGCCCAGTACTTC. Amino acids: CASSGRAGTSGEPWAQYF.

The chain combines TRBV4-1 with TRBJ2-1; D possibly corresponds to TRBD1 (5 bases). The germline V gene encodes CDR1 MGHRA and CDR2 YSYEKL. The CDR3 has 16 amino acids. V lost 2 bases and J 4 bases, leaving 15 bases between the germline ends. The CDR3 bases are TGCGCCAGCAGCCAACTGGACATGATGGTGTACAATGAGCAGTTCTTC. This gives the protein CASSQLDMMVYNEQFF.

The chain carries TRBV2 and TRBJ1-5; D is perhaps TRBD1 (5 bases). With 4 bases removed from V and 6 bases from J, the gap between germline ends came to 16 bases. The germline V gene encodes CDR1 SNHLY and CDR2 FYNNEI. CDR3 size: 15 residues. The CDR3 sequence is CASSASSWGLQPQHF. The CDR3 DNA reads as TGTGCCAGCAGTGCTTCATCCTGGGGCCTTCAGCCCCAGCATTTT.